The 11 T cell receptor beta chains below come from one sample, sequenced in a study of T cell responses to AZD1222 COVID-19 vaccine. Measured with immunoSEQ multiplex PCR; TCRdb has only the in-frame clones, and not every one. The sample has approximately 110,000 clones, about 85% seen once. This specimen was peripheral blood, taken 28 days after the second AZD1222 dose. The origin of the receptors is an adult who received the AZD1222 COVID-19 vaccine.

V is TRBV24-1 and J is TRBJ1-5, with 8 bases aligning to TRBD1. The germline gives CDR1 KGHDR, CDR2 SFDVKD. The CDR3 has 15 residues. J gave up 5 bases and V 4 bases, and 6 bases lay outside the gene matches. CDR3 sequence: CATSEGGQGDQPQHF. In DNA form, the CDR3 reads TGTGCCACCAGTGAGGGTGGACAGGGTGATCAGCCCCAGCATTTT.

The sample holds one count of this clone. The chain is built from TRBV4-3 and TRBJ1-2; D gene uncertain. Per germline, CDR1 LGHNA and CDR2 YSLEER. The CDR3 has 16 residues. V was clipped by 0 bases and J by 0 bases, with 11 bases between them. The CDR3 region is CASSQDIGRANYGYTF. The DNA of the CDR3 is TGCGCCAGCAGCCAAGATATTGGCAGAGCTAACTATGGCTACACCTTC.

The chain couples TRBV27 to TRBJ1-1; TRBD1 might be the D (5 bases). Trimming pared 6 bases from V and 4 bases from J, leaving 12 bases between. This CDR3 comprises 13 residues. CDR1 is MNHEY and CDR2 is SMNVEV in the germline V gene (reference sequence). CDR3 bases: TGTGCCAGCAGCCCGGGGGTTATCACTGAAGCTTTCTTT. It is translated as CASSPGVITEAFF.

The chain has TRBV24-1 and TRBJ1-1, with D unresolved. The CDR3 length is 13 residues. V lost 1 base and J lost 5, with 7 bases in between. Germline CDR1 is KGHDR and CDR2 is SFDVKD. This CDR3 reads CATSDLKETEAFF. The CDR3 nucleotides read TGTGCCACCAGTGATTTAAAGGAGACTGAAGCTTTCTTT.

This chain uses TRBV5-5 with TRBJ2-5, with 7 bases identical to TRBD1. CDR3 length equals 15 residues. The junction had 8 bases not matched to a gene; V was cut back by 4 bases and J by 2 bases. Germline CDR1 and CDR2: SGHKS and YYEKEE (reference sequence). Here the CDR3 reads CASSLTQTGQETQYF. DNA of the CDR3: TGTGCCAGCAGCCTGACCCAGACAGGGCAAGAGACCCAGTACTTC.

The rearrangement links TRBV5-1 to TRBJ2-2; D possibly corresponds to TRBD1 (5 bases). Deletions cut 6 bases from V and 1 base from J, with 10 bases between. CDR1 and CDR2 from the germline V gene are SGHRS and YFSETQ. CDR3 size: 14 residues. CDR3 sequence (DNA): TGCGCCAGCACGGGCACAGGGAACACCGGGGAGCTGTTTTTT. This translates into CASTGTGNTGELFF.

This clone was seen a few times. The chain uses TRBV20-1 and TRBJ1-2; D is ambiguous. Looked up from germline, CDR1 is DFQATT and CDR2 is SNEGSKA (reference sequence). The ends were cut back, 3 bases at V and 4 bases at J, with 12 bases in the middle. The CDR3 loop spans 13 amino acids. This CDR3 is CSASGRMGYGYTF. For the CDR3, the DNA is TGCAGTGCTAGTGGTAGGATGGGCTATGGCTACACCTTC.

J is TRBJ2-1 and V is TRBV21-1; the D call in the table, TRBD2, was not verified against the DNA. TRBV21-1 is an annotated pseudogene. The CDR3 runs 17 residues. The CDR3 bases are TGTGCCAGCACCCATTCCGGGACTAGCGGGACCTACAATGAGCAGTTCTTC. Encoded protein: CASTHSGTSGTYNEQFF.

The chain joins TRBV5-1 to TRBJ1-1; 7 nucleotides agree with TRBD1. CDR1 and CDR2 from the germline V gene are SGHRS and YFSETQ. The CDR3 is 15 amino acids. V trimming: 1 base; J trimming: 8 bases; junction bases outside the gene matches: 11. In nucleotides, the CDR3 is TGCGCCAGCAGCTTGACTACAGGGGAATGGTCGGAAGCTTTCTTT. Translating gives CASSLTTGEWSEAFF.

The chain joins TRBV7-9 to TRBJ1-1; tentatively, D is TRBD1 (5 bases). Germline CDR1 reads SEHNR; CDR2 reads FQNEAQ (reference sequence). With 1 base removed from V and 4 bases from J, the gap between germline ends came to 10 bases. The CDR3 contains 14 residues. The CDR3 spells CASSLEARATEAFF. CDR3 sequence (DNA): TGTGCCAGCAGCTTAGAAGCCAGGGCCACTGAAGCTTTCTTT.

The V and J genes are TRBV18 and TRBJ1-3; D unclear. Between the trimmed V and J ends, which lost 6 bases and 3 bases, there was a span of 3 bases. The CDR3 loop spans 11 amino acids. The germline CDR1 and CDR2 sequences are KGHSH and LQKENI. CDR3 protein: CASSGGNTIYF. CDR3 in DNA: TGTGCCAGCTCGGGTGGAAACACCATATATTTT.